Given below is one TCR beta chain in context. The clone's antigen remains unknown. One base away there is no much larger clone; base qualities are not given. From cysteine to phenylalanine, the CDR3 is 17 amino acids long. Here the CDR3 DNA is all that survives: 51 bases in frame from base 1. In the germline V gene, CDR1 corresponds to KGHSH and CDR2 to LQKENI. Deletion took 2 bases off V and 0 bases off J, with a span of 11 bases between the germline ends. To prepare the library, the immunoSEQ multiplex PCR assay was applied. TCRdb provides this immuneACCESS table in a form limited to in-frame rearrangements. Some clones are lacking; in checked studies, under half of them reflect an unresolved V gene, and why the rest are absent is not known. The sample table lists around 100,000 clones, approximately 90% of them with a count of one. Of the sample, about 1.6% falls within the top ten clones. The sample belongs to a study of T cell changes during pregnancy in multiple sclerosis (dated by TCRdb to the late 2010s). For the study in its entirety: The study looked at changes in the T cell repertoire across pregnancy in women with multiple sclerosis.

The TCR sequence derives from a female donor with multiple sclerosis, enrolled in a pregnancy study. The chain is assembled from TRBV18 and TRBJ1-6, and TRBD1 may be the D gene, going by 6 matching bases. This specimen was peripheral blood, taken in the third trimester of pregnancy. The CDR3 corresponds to CASSPSRDISYNSPLHF. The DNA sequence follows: TGTGCCAGCTCACCATCTAGGGACATCTCCTATAATTCACCCCTCCACTTT.